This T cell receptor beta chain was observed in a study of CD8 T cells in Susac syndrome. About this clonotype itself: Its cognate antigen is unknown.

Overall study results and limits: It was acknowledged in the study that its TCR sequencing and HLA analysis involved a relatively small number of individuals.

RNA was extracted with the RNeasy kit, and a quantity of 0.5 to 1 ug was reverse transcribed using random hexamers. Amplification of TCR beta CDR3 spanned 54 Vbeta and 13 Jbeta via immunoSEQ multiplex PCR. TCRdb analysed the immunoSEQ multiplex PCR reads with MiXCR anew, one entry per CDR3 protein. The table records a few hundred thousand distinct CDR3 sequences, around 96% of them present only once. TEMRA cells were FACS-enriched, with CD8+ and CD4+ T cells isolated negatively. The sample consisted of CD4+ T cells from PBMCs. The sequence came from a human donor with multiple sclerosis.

CDR3 amino acids: CASSQGTGGHTEAFF. As DNA, the CDR3 is TGCGCCAGCAGCCAGGGGACAGGCGGGCACACTGAAGCTTTCTTT. The chain recombines TRBV5-1 with TRBJ1-1; TRBD1 agrees at 8 bases. V lost 4 bases to trimming and J lost 3 bases; unmatched junction nucleotides: 8. The length of the CDR3 is 15 residues. Germline V CDR1 and CDR2: SGHRS, YFSETQ.